This is a list of T cell receptor beta chains from one sample in a study of blood T cell repertoires in COVID-19. Profiling relied on immunoSEQ multiplex PCR, and the TCRdb table lists in-frame clones only, not all of them. The table lists roughly 84,000 clones, approximately 80% of them singletons, with 15% to 19% in the top ten. Sequencing was done on a sample of peripheral blood. Source of these receptors: a woman of 80 years or more with acute or convalescent COVID-19. Both conserved end residues are part of each CDR3. D genes are given only for firm matches. Not all rows give a size; the values are once, few, many and, for expanded clones, a class.

v_call	j_call	clone_size	d_call	cdr3_nt	cdr3_aa
TRBV4-3	TRBJ2-3	once	TRBD1	TGCGCCAGCAGCCAAGGGGGACAGGGAGTCACAGATACGCAGTATTTT	CASSQGGQGVTDTQYF
TRBV6-5	TRBJ2-3	NA	TRBD1	TGTGCCAGCAACCTGGGACAGGGAGGAGATACGCAGTATTTT	CASNLGQGGDTQYF
TRBV7-6	TRBJ2-1	once	TRBD2	TGTGCCAGCAGCCCGGGGACTAGCGGGGGGCTATTAAAGGGTGAGCAGTTCTTC	CASSPGTSGGLLKGEQFF
TRBV5-8	TRBJ2-2	NA	NA	TGTGCCAGCAGCTTATCAGGGTCCGGGGAGCTGTTTTTT	CASSLSGSGELFF
TRBV11-3	TRBJ2-2	NA	TRBD1	TGTGCCAGCAGCTTGGGCCAGGGGGCATCCGGGGAGCTGTTTTTT	CASSLGQGASGELFF
TRBV6-5	TRBJ1-3	NA	NA	TGTGCCACCGAGGAGGGGCCTGGAAACACCATATATTTT	CATEEGPGNTIYF
TRBV6-5	TRBJ1-4	NA	NA	TGTGCCAGCAGTTACTCATTCTTATCAACTAATGAAAAACTGTTTTTT	CASSYSFLSTNEKLFF
TRBV28	TRBJ1-6	NA	TRBD1	TGTGCCAGCAGGCGGTCCGGGACAGGGGTCTCACCCCTCCACTTT	CASRRSGTGVSPLHF
TRBV20-1	TRBJ2-7	NA	NA	TGCAGTGCGGGGGGGCCCTACGAGCAGTACTTC	CSAGGPYEQYF
TRBV12-3/TRBV12-4	TRBJ2-7	once	TRBD1	TGTGCCAGCAGTAGGGACAGGCAATACGAGCAGTACTTC	CASSRDRQYEQYF
TRBV5-4	TRBJ2-5	once	TRBD2	TGTGCCAGCAGCTTGGCCGGCGGGGGGGCCCTGCGAGAGACCCAGTACTTC	CASSLAGGGALRETQYF
TRBV3-1/TRBV3-2	TRBJ2-7	NA	NA	TGTGCCAGCAGCCAACTTCAGGGCTACGAGCAGTACTTC	CASSQLQGYEQYF
TRBV4-3	TRBJ1-2	NA	NA	TGCGCCAGCAGCCAAGATTTGGGGGCGAGTAGCTATGGCTACACCTTC	CASSQDLGASSYGYTF
TRBV3-1/TRBV3-2	TRBJ2-2	NA	TRBD2	TGTGCCAGCAGCCGAGCTAGCGGGAGAGACACCGGGGAGCTGTTTTTT	CASSRASGRDTGELFF
TRBV10-3	TRBJ1-1	NA	NA	TGTGCCATCAGTGACTCACTGACTGAAGCTTTCTTT	CAISDSLTEAFF
TRBV7-2	TRBJ1-1	NA	NA	TGTGCCAGCAGCTTCAGCACTGAAGCTTTCTTT	CASSFSTEAFF
TRBV6-5	TRBJ1-2	NA	TRBD1	TGTGCCAGCAGCGGTGGGACAGCTCACTATGGCTACACCTTC	CASSGGTAHYGYTF
TRBV6-5	TRBJ1-6	medium-sized	TRBD1	TGTGCCAGCCGGACAGGGTGGAATTCACCCCTCCACTTT	CASRTGWNSPLHF
TRBV19	TRBJ1-2	NA	TRBD1	TGTGCCAGTAGTGTTCAAGACAGGGGGCTCGGGGGCTACACCTTC	CASSVQDRGLGGYTF
TRBV4-3	TRBJ1-4	NA	TRBD1	TGCGCCAGCAGCCCGGGACAGGGGGCGGGAGCTAATGAAAAACTGTTTTTT	CASSPGQGAGANEKLFF
TRBV19	TRBJ1-1	NA	NA	TGTGCCAGTTCGCGGGGCCGCGGCACTGAAGCTTTCTTT	CASSRGRGTEAFF
TRBV15	TRBJ1-5	medium-sized	TRBD1	TGTGCCACCAGCAGAGATTGGGACAGGGAAGACAATCAGCCCCAGCATTTT	CATSRDWDREDNQPQHF
TRBV5-6	TRBJ1-5	NA	NA	TGTGCCAGCAGCCCACAGGGATACAGCAATCAGCCCCAGCATTTT	CASSPQGYSNQPQHF
TRBV18	TRBJ1-2	NA	NA	TGTGCCAGCTCACTGCGGGGGGCTAACTATGGCTACACCTTC	CASSLRGANYGYTF
TRBV7-2	TRBJ2-5	NA	NA	TGTGCCAGCAGCTTCTCGGGGGGCCGAGAGACCCAGTACTTC	CASSFSGGRETQYF
TRBV6-1	TRBJ1-6	NA	NA	TGTGCCAGCAGTGAAGTCGGGTGGGGCAATTCACCCCTCCACTTT	CASSEVGWGNSPLHF
TRBV5-6	TRBJ1-4	NA	TRBD1	TGTGCCAGCAGCGGGGGGACAGGACTGGGTGAAAAACTGTTTTTT	CASSGGTGLGEKLFF
TRBV27	TRBJ1-6	NA	TRBD1	TGTGCCAGCAGTCCTCGAGACAGGGGGATGTTTTCACCCCTCCACTTT	CASSPRDRGMFSPLHF
TRBV7-3	TRBJ1-6	NA	NA	TGTGCCAGCAGCGAGCAGGCGGGGGGGAATTCACCCCTCCACTTT	CASSEQAGGNSPLHF
TRBV5-6	TRBJ2-7	NA	NA	TGTGCCAGCAGCTTGTGGCGCGTAGACACCTACGAGCAGTACTTC	CASSLWRVDTYEQYF
TRBV6-5	TRBJ1-5	few	TRBD1	TGTGCCAGCCGGGCGACAGGGGGCCTAGGGCCCCAGCATTTT	CASRATGGLGPQHF
TRBV5-6	TRBJ1-5	NA	TRBD1	TGTGCCAGTTCCGGACAGGGCGGACATCAGCCCCAGCATTTT	CASSGQGGHQPQHF
TRBV4-2	TRBJ1-5	NA	TRBD1	TGTGCCAGCTCCGAGACAGGGGTGGATCAGCCCCAGCATTTT	CASSETGVDQPQHF
TRBV15	TRBJ1-1	NA	NA	TGTGCCACCAGCAGAGATCCGGGGTTGGGAACTGAAGCTTTCTTT	CATSRDPGLGTEAFF
TRBV15	TRBJ1-2	NA	NA	TGTGCCACCAGCAGAGATCCACAGGGCTATGGCTACACCTTC	CATSRDPQGYGYTF
TRBV28	TRBJ1-3	NA	NA	TGTGCCAGCGAGAGGGCCACCTCTGGAAACACCATATATTTT	CASERATSGNTIYF
TRBV7-9	TRBJ2-7	few	NA	TGTGCCAGCAGCCGTAACAGGGTCGAGCAGTACTTC	CASSRNRVEQYF
TRBV30	TRBJ2-7	NA	TRBD1	TGTGCCTGGCTACAGGGGCGCGAGCAGTACTTC	CAWLQGREQYF
TRBV3-1/TRBV3-2	TRBJ2-1	NA	TRBD2	TGTGCCAGCAGCCAAGGGGGGGGGAATGAGCAGTTCTTC	CASSQGGGNEQFF
TRBV25-1	TRBJ2-1	NA	TRBD1	TGTGCCAGCAGTCCGATCGGGACAGGGAGGCCCAATGAGCAGTTCTTC	CASSPIGTGRPNEQFF
TRBV4-1	TRBJ2-2	NA	TRBD1	TGCGCCAGCAGCCAAGATCTACAGGGGACCGGGGAGCTGTTTTTT	CASSQDLQGTGELFF